This TCR beta chain was recorded in a study of shared clonotypes between healthy human individuals. TCRdb's copy holds only in-frame clones and misses some; the assay was immunoSEQ multiplex PCR. The sample records 2 million to 2.5 million clones, over 90% being singletons. The CDR3 is made up of 10 amino acids. The sequenced sample consisted of naive CD4+ T cells from PBMCs. The subset here: CD45RA+ positively selected. The chain carries TRBV21-1 and TRBJ1-1. TRBV21-1 counts as a pseudogene. This TCR derives from a man between 18 and 29 years old in good health. Some clones in this sample may be carry-over from other donors' samples. In DNA form, the CDR3 reads TGTGCCAGCCCCCGGACTGAAGCTTTCTTT. Protein product: CASPRTEAFF.